What follows is one T cell receptor beta chain and its context. CDR1 and CDR2 from the germline V gene are LNHDA and SQIVND (reference sequence). The CDR3 loop spans 13 amino acids. V lost 5 bases to trimming and J lost 4 bases, with 11 bases between them. Every subset's genomic DNA went evenly onto several immunoSEQ plates. In the original workflow: Filtering differed, since immunoSEQ gave only junction sequences and no quality scores. Clones were sequenced by immunoSEQ multiplex PCR, and TCRdb holds only the in-frame ones, with some missing. V and J calls and clone size are as listed in that table; D and trimming were resolved from the DNA. The data show 400,000 to 600,000 clones, around 79% seen once. The record originates from a study of shared clonotypes between healthy human individuals.

The V and J genes are TRBV19 and TRBJ1-2; a weak D match, TRBD1 (6 bases). Sequencing was done on a sample of PBMCs. The TCR comes from a woman aged 40 to 50 in good health. Some clones in this sample may be carry-over from other donors' samples. In nucleotides, the CDR3 is TGTGCCAGTAGTTTTGGACAGCGCTATGGCTACACCTTC. Translation: CASSFGQRYGYTF.